This TCR beta chain was identified in a study of shared clonotypes between healthy human individuals. Whole-study context: Each donor's CD4 naive and CD4 memory cells filled three plates apiece, CD8 naive two, and CD8 memory one.

Remarks on this clone: Other DNA sequences in the sample encode the same CDR3.

Measured with immunoSEQ multiplex PCR; TCRdb has only the in-frame clones, and not every one. The sample has 950,000 to 1,100,000 clones, 65% to 75% seen once; the top ten hold about 1.5%. Germline CDR1 is SGHTA and CDR2 is FQGNSA. The V end lost 3 bases, the J end lost 0 bases, and 10 bases lay between the germline ends. The CDR3 runs to 15 residues. Sequenced sample: memory CD4+ T cells sorted from blood. Subset here: CD45RA-negative fraction. This TCR was recovered from a young man in good health. This chain uses TRBV7-2 with TRBJ2-3, with D perhaps matching TRBD1 (7 bases). The chain's CDR3 is CASSLTGTSTDTQYF. CDR3 DNA: TGTGCCAGCAGCTTGACAGGGACTAGCACAGATACGCAGTATTTT.